This note documents a single TCR beta chain sequence. Germline CDR1 and CDR2: SGHTA and FQGNSA. With 3 bases removed from V and 4 bases from J, the gap between germline ends came to 8 bases. This CDR3 is 13 amino acids long. Assay used: immunoSEQ multiplex PCR; TCRdb lists only in-frame clones, some missing. The sample shows approximately 54,000 clones, approximately 90% of them seen only once. This record belongs to a study of OX40 agonist ivuxolimab in advanced cancers. In the study overall: The patients received ivuxolimab by intravenous route every 2 weeks at 0.01 to 10 mg/kg.

The chain uses TRBV7-2 and TRBJ2-3; D is ambiguous. Here the sequenced sample was CD4+ or CD8+ T cells sorted from blood, taken in a trial of the OX40 agonist ivuxolimab. The origin of this receptor is an adult with an advanced solid tumor such as melanoma, head and neck, liver or kidney cancer. This CDR3 is CASSFKGADTQYF. The CDR3 DNA follows: TGTGCCAGCAGCTTCAAGGGTGCAGATACGCAGTATTTT.